These T cell receptor beta chains were read from a single sample in a study of cytomegalovirus exposure and HLA in healthy donors. Libraries were prepared by immunoSEQ multiplex PCR; TCRdb keeps only in-frame clonotypes and omits some of them. This table holds about 150,000 clones, about nine tenths found once. What was sequenced was PBMCs. The receptor source for this set is a man between 18 and 29 years old in good health and CMV-seronegative. The CDR3 runs from the conserved cysteine through the conserved F or W. D genes are given only for firm matches. Clone sizes are given selectively: once, few, many, or a class where the clone is expanded.

v_call	j_call	d_call	clone_size	cdr3_nt	cdr3_aa
TRBV5-1	TRBJ2-5	TRBD1	-	TGCGCCAGCAGGGAGCAGGACAGGGGGTCCGGGGCCCAGTACTTC	CASREQDRGSGAQYF
TRBV4-1	TRBJ2-5	TRBD2	-	TGCGCCAGCAGACAACAAGCGTCTAGCGGAGATGAAGAGACCCAGTACTTC	CASRQQASSGDEETQYF
TRBV19	TRBJ1-1	-	-	TGTGCCAGTAGTATAGATTCGGAGGCAATGGGCCTGAACACTGAAGCTTTCTTT	CASSIDSEAMGLNTEAFF
TRBV5-4	TRBJ2-3	TRBD2	-	TGTGCCAGCAGCTTCGTAGCGGGGGGCTCATACACAGATACGCAGTATTTT	CASSFVAGGSYTDTQYF
TRBV19	TRBJ1-4	-	-	TGTGCCAGTAGGGTCAGAAGCGCAACTAATGAAAAACTGTTTTTT	CASRVRSATNEKLFF
TRBV7-2	TRBJ2-1	TRBD2	-	TGTGCCAGCAGCCCCCGACTAGCCCTCAATGAGCAGTTCTTC	CASSPRLALNEQFF
TRBV5-1	TRBJ2-3	TRBD2	few	TGCGCCAGCAGCTTGCGGGGGGTCAGCACAGATACGCAGTATTTT	CASSLRGVSTDTQYF
TRBV19	TRBJ2-7	-	-	TGTGCCAGTAGTATGGGGGGACAGAACCACTTC	CASSMGGQNHF
TRBV6-5	TRBJ2-3	-	-	TGTGCCAGCAGCCTCAGGGGGGCGGCAGATACGCAGTATTTT	CASSLRGAADTQYF
TRBV5-1	TRBJ2-1	TRBD2	-	TGCGCCAGCAGCCCGGGACTAGCGGGGGGGCTCGAGCAGTTCTTC	CASSPGLAGGLEQFF
TRBV18	TRBJ1-2	TRBD1	-	TGTGCCAGCTCACCACGGGAGGGACAGGGCCTCGGAGGGACCTTC	CASSPREGQGLGGTF
TRBV7-6	TRBJ1-3	-	-	TGTGCCAGCAGCCAAATCGGCACCGGGATCGGCTCTGGAAACACCATATATTTT	CASSQIGTGIGSGNTIYF
TRBV27	TRBJ2-1	TRBD2	-	TGTGCCAGCAGTTTTAACGGACTAGCGGGAGTAAAGGGCTCCAATGAGCAGTTCTTC	CASSFNGLAGVKGSNEQFF
TRBV6-4	TRBJ1-2	TRBD1	once	TGTGCCAGCAGGATGAACAGGGGCGGCTACACCTTC	CASRMNRGGYTF
TRBV5-5	TRBJ1-4	-	-	TGTGCCAGCACCACGGCGGGGTGGGGGGAAAAACTGTTTTTT	CASTTAGWGEKLFF
TRBV27	TRBJ1-1	TRBD1	-	TGTGCCACCGGGACAGGGACGTACACTGAAGCTTTCTTT	CATGTGTYTEAFF
TRBV5-4	TRBJ1-2	-	-	TGTGCCAGCAGCTTCTTTCGGGGTAACTATGGCTACACCTTC	CASSFFRGNYGYTF
TRBV6-1	TRBJ2-5	TRBD2	once	TGTGCCAGCAGTGGTCGGACTAGCGGGAGGGCACAGACCCAGTACTTC	CASSGRTSGRAQTQYF
TRBV27	TRBJ2-1	TRBD2	-	TGTGCCAGCAGTCCGGGACTAGCGGGAGTTTTATACAATGAGCAGTTCTTC	CASSPGLAGVLYNEQFF
TRBV9	TRBJ2-4	-	-	TGTGCCAGCAGCGAGGTGTCGAGTTTAGGGGACATTCAGTACTTC	CASSEVSSLGDIQYF
TRBV5-4	TRBJ1-3	-	-	TGTGCCAGCAGCTTGGCCGCGGATTTAAACACCATATATTTT	CASSLAADLNTIYF
TRBV7-9	TRBJ1-1	TRBD1	-	TGTGCCAGCAGCTTAGACAGGGGGCGAGGTACTGAAGCTTTCTTT	CASSLDRGRGTEAFF
TRBV6-5	TRBJ2-1	TRBD2	-	TGTGCCAGCAGATACATGGGGGCTAGCGGGAGCAATGAGCAGTTCTTC	CASRYMGASGSNEQFF
TRBV30	TRBJ2-3	-	once	TGTGCCTGGAGCGGGAGTGGGGATACGCAGTATTTT	CAWSGSGDTQYF
TRBV2	TRBJ2-7	TRBD2	-	TGTGCCAGCGGCGGGGGTTCACACTCCTACGAGCAGTACTTC	CASGGGSHSYEQYF
TRBV19	TRBJ1-5	TRBD1	-	TGTGCCAGTAGTCCCGGGACAGGGGGGGGTCAGCCCCAGCATTTT	CASSPGTGGGQPQHF
TRBV4-3	TRBJ2-3	TRBD2	-	TGCGCCAGCAGCCAAGACGTTGGGACTAGCGGACCGCATACGCAGTATTTT	CASSQDVGTSGPHTQYF
TRBV5-1	TRBJ1-1	-	-	TGCGCCAGCAGCTTGCAGGGACAGAACACTGAAGCTTTCTTT	CASSLQGQNTEAFF
TRBV6-6	TRBJ2-7	TRBD1	-	TGTGCCAGCAGTACAGGGGGAGTCTACGAGCAGTACTTC	CASSTGGVYEQYF
TRBV14	TRBJ2-2	-	-	TGTGCCAGCAGCCTGAGCACCGGGGAGCTGTTTTTT	CASSLSTGELFF
TRBV4-3	TRBJ1-1	TRBD1	-	TGCGCCAGCAGCCAAATGGACAGGAGGAACACTGAAGCTTTCTTT	CASSQMDRRNTEAFF
TRBV4-2	TRBJ2-2	TRBD2	-	TGTGCCAGCAGCTCCGAGCCGGGGGGATTCACCGGGGAGCTGTTTTTT	CASSSEPGGFTGELFF
TRBV9	TRBJ2-3	TRBD2	-	TGTGCCAGCAGCGTAGAGGGGTCTAGCGGGCTTAGCACAGATACGCAGTATTTT	CASSVEGSSGLSTDTQYF
TRBV14	TRBJ1-6	TRBD1	-	TGTGCCAGCAGCCAATCGACAGGGGGGGATTCACCCCTCCACTTT	CASSQSTGGDSPLHF
TRBV6-1	TRBJ1-1	-	once	TGTGCCTCTCAGGGGACGTACACTGAAGCTTTCTTT	CASQGTYTEAFF
TRBV9	TRBJ2-4	-	-	TGTGCCAGCAGCCCCAGGGTGGATGGGCACATTCAGTACTTC	CASSPRVDGHIQYF
TRBV2	TRBJ1-5	TRBD1	-	TGTGCCAGCAGACCACTCCCTGGGACAGCCGAAGAGTGGCTGAGCAATCAGCCCCAGCATTTT	CASRPLPGTAEEWLSNQPQHF
TRBV7-6	TRBJ1-6	-	-	TGTGCCAGCAGCGTGATTGACAGGTTCTCCTATAATTCACCCCTCCACTTT	CASSVIDRFSYNSPLHF
TRBV19	TRBJ1-2	-	-	TGTGCCAGTGCCCCAGGTTGGAACTATGGCTACACCTTC	CASAPGWNYGYTF
TRBV7-2	TRBJ2-1	TRBD2	-	TGTGCCAGCAGCTTAGCGGGAAGGCGGGGGGCGAACAATGAGCAGTTCTTC	CASSLAGRRGANNEQFF
TRBV11-3	TRBJ2-3	TRBD2	-	TGTGCCAGCAGCTTAGCCGCGCCAGGGACGGGACTAGTTACAGATACGCAGTATTTT	CASSLAAPGTGLVTDTQYF
TRBV5-4	TRBJ1-5	-	-	TGTGCCAGCAGCATAAGGGGGAGCAATCAGCCCCAGCATTTT	CASSIRGSNQPQHF
TRBV27	TRBJ1-2	-	-	TGTGCCGGCAGTCAGCAAAGCTCGGGGTCAGTAGATGATGGCTACACCTTC	CAGSQQSSGSVDDGYTF
TRBV5-1	TRBJ2-5	TRBD1	-	TGCGCCAGCAGCATGGACAGGACGCTTCAAGAGACCCAGTACTTC	CASSMDRTLQETQYF
TRBV4-1	TRBJ2-1	TRBD1	-	TGCGCCAGCAGCCACCCGGGACAGGTCTACAATGAGCAGTTCTTC	CASSHPGQVYNEQFF
TRBV27	TRBJ1-2	TRBD1	-	TGTGCCAGCAGTTTTGCGACAGGGTACGGCTACACCTTC	CASSFATGYGYTF
TRBV11-2	TRBJ2-3	-	-	TGTGCCAGCAGCTTAGGGCGGCCCGCCGGCACAGATACGCAGTATTTT	CASSLGRPAGTDTQYF
TRBV9	TRBJ2-2	-	-	TGTGCCAGCATGGCCACGGGGAGCACCGGGGAGCTGTTTTTT	CASMATGSTGELFF
TRBV11-2	TRBJ2-1	TRBD2	once	TGTGCCAGCAGCTTAGATTTAGGACTAGCGGGAGCTGAAGAGCAGTTCTTC	CASSLDLGLAGAEEQFF
TRBV25-1	TRBJ1-4	-	-	TGTGCCAGCAGTGTTTTCGGACAGACTAATGAAAAACTGTTTTTT	CASSVFGQTNEKLFF
TRBV6-6	TRBJ1-5	TRBD1	-	TGTGCCAGCAGTTACTCGGACAGGGAAGGCAATCAGCCCCAGCATTTT	CASSYSDREGNQPQHF
TRBV19	TRBJ1-6	TRBD1	-	TGTGCCAGTACCACAGGGGTAGCTTCACCCCTCCACTTT	CASTTGVASPLHF
TRBV6-5	TRBJ2-5	TRBD1	-	TGTGCCAGCAGCCACGCGCGCCACAGGGGCGGGACCCAGTACTTC	CASSHARHRGGTQYF
TRBV7-2	TRBJ2-6	-	-	TGTGCCAGCAGACTACGTGGGACACGAAACTCTGGGGCCAACGTCCTGACTTTC	CASRLRGTRNSGANVLTF
TRBV5-8	TRBJ2-1	-	-	TGTGCCAGCAGTATTCGGAGATTTTACAATGAGCAGTTCTTC	CASSIRRFYNEQFF
TRBV19	TRBJ1-1	TRBD1	-	TGTGCCAGTAGTATCGACAGGGGGGCCGGTGAAGCTTTCTTT	CASSIDRGAGEAFF
TRBV7-9	TRBJ1-4	-	-	TGTGCCAGCAGCGGGGAGGGAGGTGCGGAAAAACTGTTTTTT	CASSGEGGAEKLFF
TRBV20-1	TRBJ1-1	-	-	TGCAGTGCTAGTTCGTTCCCTGAAGCTTTCTTT	CSASSFPEAFF
TRBV9	TRBJ2-5	-	-	TGTGCCAGCAGCGTAATTGTCCGGGTTCGCCCCCAAGAGACCCAGTACTTC	CASSVIVRVRPQETQYF